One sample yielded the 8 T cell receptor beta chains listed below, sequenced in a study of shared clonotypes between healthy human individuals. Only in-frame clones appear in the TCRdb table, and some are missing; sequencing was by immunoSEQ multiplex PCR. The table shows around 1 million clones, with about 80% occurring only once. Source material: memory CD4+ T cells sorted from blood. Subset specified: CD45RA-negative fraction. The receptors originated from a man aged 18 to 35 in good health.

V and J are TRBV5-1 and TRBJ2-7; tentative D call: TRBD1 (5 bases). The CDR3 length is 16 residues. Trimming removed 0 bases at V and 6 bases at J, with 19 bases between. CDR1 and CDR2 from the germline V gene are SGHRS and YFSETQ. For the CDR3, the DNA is TGCGCCAGCAGCTTGGGCGGCACACAAGGGGATTTCGAGCAGTACTTC. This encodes CASSLGGTQGDFEQYF. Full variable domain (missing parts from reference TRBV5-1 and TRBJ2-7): KAGVTQTPRYLIKTRGQQVTLSCSPISGHRSVSWYQQTPGQGLQFLFEYFSETQRNKGNFPGRFSGRQFSNSRSEMNVSTLELGDSALYLCASSLGGTQGDFEQYFGPGTRLTVT.

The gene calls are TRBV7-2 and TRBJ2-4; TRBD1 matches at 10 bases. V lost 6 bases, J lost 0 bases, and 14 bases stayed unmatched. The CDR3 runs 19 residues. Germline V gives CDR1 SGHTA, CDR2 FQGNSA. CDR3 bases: TGTGCCAGCAGTTCATATTCGGGACAGGGGAAACCAGCCAAAAACATTCAGTACTTC. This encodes CASSSYSGQGKPAKNIQYF.

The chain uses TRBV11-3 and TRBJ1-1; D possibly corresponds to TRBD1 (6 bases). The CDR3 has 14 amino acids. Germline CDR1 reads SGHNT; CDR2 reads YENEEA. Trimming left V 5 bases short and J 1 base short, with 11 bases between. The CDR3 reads CASSMGQKNTEAFF. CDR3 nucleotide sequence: TGTGCCAGCAGCATGGGACAAAAGAACACTGAAGCTTTCTTT.

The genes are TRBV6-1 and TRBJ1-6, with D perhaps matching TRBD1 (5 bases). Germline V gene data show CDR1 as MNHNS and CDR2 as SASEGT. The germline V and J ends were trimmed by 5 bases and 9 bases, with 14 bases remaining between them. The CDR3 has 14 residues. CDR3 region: CASSKKGIGSPLHF. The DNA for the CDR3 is TGTGCCAGCAGTAAAAAGGGGATAGGTTCACCCCTCCACTTT.

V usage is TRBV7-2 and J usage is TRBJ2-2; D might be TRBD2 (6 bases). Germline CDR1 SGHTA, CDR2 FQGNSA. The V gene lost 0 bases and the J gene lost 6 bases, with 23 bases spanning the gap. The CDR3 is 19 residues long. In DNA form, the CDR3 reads TGTGCCAGCAGCTTAGCCCCGGTCGGGAGACGTGGTCTATCCGGGGAGCTGTTTTTT. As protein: CASSLAPVGRRGLSGELFF.

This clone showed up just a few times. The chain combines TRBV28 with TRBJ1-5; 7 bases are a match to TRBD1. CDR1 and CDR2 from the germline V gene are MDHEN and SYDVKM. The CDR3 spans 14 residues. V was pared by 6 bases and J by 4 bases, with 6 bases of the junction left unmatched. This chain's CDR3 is CASRPTGKNQPQHF. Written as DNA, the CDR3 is TGTGCCAGCAGACCGACAGGGAAGAATCAGCCCCAGCATTTT.

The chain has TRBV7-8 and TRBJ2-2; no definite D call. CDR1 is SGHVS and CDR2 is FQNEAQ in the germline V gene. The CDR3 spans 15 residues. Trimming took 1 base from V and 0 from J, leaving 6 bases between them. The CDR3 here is CASSLVWANTGELFF. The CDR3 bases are TGTGCCAGCAGCTTAGTCTGGGCGAACACCGGGGAGCTGTTTTTT.

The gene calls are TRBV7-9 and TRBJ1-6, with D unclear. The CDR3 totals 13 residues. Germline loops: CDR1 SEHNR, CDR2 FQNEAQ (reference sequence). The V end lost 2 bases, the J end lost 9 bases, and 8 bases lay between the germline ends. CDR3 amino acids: CASSLQEGSPLHF. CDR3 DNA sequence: TGTGCCAGCAGCTTACAGGAGGGTTCACCCCTCCACTTT.